The present TCR beta chain was sequenced within a study of cytomegalovirus exposure and HLA in healthy donors (dated by TCRdb to 2017 to 2019). Concerning the study at large: An earlier analysis of more than 550 of the donors reported approximately 300 Gb of sequence data and about 120 million unique TCR beta sequences obtained from about 179 million T cells. To decide whether each TCR beta V gene segment behaved as functional or pseudogenic, an earlier analysis of several hundred of the donors relied on high-throughput TCR beta sequencing. Alongside the repertoire data, information on donor age, sex, ethnicity and CMV serostatus was compiled. HLA typing covered class I and class II loci at four-digit resolution. Because of strong linkage in the cohort, roughly five DR-DQ haplotypes were treated as single units for association and clustering. The study aimed to test whether cataloging public T cell receptors could reveal signatures of past pathogen exposure. Typing coverage differed by locus: A, B, C, DRB1 and DQB1 were typed in about 620-630 donors, DQA1 in about 560, DPA1 in roughly 590, and DPB1 in 472. Of the 398 genotyped donors, 81% fell in the genetic ancestry cluster associated with self-reported Caucasian donors. Rather than drawing on any new phenotypic data, the later analysis identified candidate immune exposures from TCR beta sequences and the way those sequences occurred across donors. Genome-wide SNP genotypes for about 60% of the roughly 670 donors were used in a later genetic analysis, which treated that subset as a discovery cohort. On average, roughly 250,000 unique TCR beta nucleotide sequences were sequenced per donor among a few hundred genotyped donors of the cohort, with about 19% of those sequences being non-productive. A later analysis re-examined previously published TCR beta repertoires from 600 to 700 donors and added high-resolution HLA genotyping to investigate patterns of TCR occurrence. The study combined high-throughput TCR immunosequencing, statistical association of individual TCRs with disease status, and machine learning to predict cytomegalovirus infection status. An early release covering more than 500 HLA-typed donors comprised about 290 gigabases of sequencing data and tens of millions of unique TCR sequences. All discovery cohort repertoires had been generated using a single sequencing platform. A separate validation cohort of some 130 different subjects was used in addition to the roughly 720-subject first cohort. The study profiled the T cell repertoires of around 700 subjects by immunosequencing and related them to cytomegalovirus serostatus. Findings and caveats that apply to the study as a whole: Across donors, most TCR sequences were observed very rarely, whereas some public TCRs were present in many individuals. Only TCR beta chains were sequenced in this cohort, and the absence of alpha or paired-chain data limited detectable features. A later analysis found that TCR association rates varied across HLA loci, with DRB1 alleles showing the most associated TCRs and HLA-C alleles the fewest. In both the original and validation cohorts, the classifier was reported to diagnose cytomegalovirus status with high specificity and sensitivity. A later analysis associated 15,000 to 20,000 TCR beta sequences with specific HLA alleles at a false discovery rate of 0.05. For the cohort, immune exposure information was limited to CMV serostatus. V-gene and J-gene trimming of TCR beta chains was associated with a missense DCLRE1C variant in a later genetic analysis, and the association was replicated in an independent cohort. The study listed 164 TCR beta chains as associated with cytomegalovirus. A group of highly shared sequence variants was considered likely to be a technical artifact of the sequencing pipeline. A few of the identified cytomegalovirus-associated TCR beta chains were confirmed in vitro to be specific for cytomegalovirus antigens. The 87-base-pair reads could not distinguish some IMGT-functional V segments, including TRBV6-2 and TRBV6-3, so those segments were excluded. According to a later analysis, parvovirus B19, influenza, CMV and Epstein-Barr virus appeared linked to several top co-occurrence clusters. Correlated functional status among segregating V segments might be attributable to linkage disequilibrium, but an unknown experimental factor could not be ruled out. Presence/absence analyses assumed roughly uniform sequencing depth across donors, an assumption that may not hold. An earlier analysis of approximately 540 of the donors showed that most TCR beta V segments appeared in productive rearrangements either about 87% or about 30% of the time, which broadly matched IMGT annotations. A further reported finding was that TCR beta sequences accurately predicted the HLA-A and HLA-B alleles for most subjects in the first cohort. The authors suggested that the approach could potentially be generalized to other disease states and immunological phenotypes. Because counts were too low, fewer than 20 rarely observed V segments, including chromosome 9 orphons, were excluded from the earlier analysis of fewer than 650 of the donors. HLA typing was unavailable for some donors at each locus, so association tests used only the typed subset. A later analysis found that HLA-associated TCR beta chains were more clonally expanded and had lower generation probabilities than equally common non-associated chains. Most CMV-associated TCR beta chains appeared to be HLA-restricted in a later analysis, and the HLA associations seemed to be driven largely by CMV exposure. A later genetic analysis reported fewer N-insertions in productive TCRs among donors in an Asian-associated ancestry cluster than the roughly 700-donor mean. When HLA alleles, especially DR and DQ, strongly co-occurred, TCR associations were difficult to assign to individual alleles.

In total, over 600 healthy bone marrow donors made up the cohort. At the time of sampling, all cohort members were nominally healthy, though unrecorded immune exposures were likely present. The donor tested CMV seronegative and was one of the 352 seronegative cohort members. A peripheral blood sample was collected from each donor, and TCR beta sequencing was performed on peripheral blood mononuclear cells. Genomic DNA extraction from the blood cell samples was performed with the Qiagen DNeasy Blood Extraction Kit. A word on this clone: The clone's antigen remains unknown. Per-nucleotide qualities are absent, and no much larger clonotype sits a single base away.

CDR1 SGHNT and CDR2 YYREEE were looked up in the germline V gene (reference sequence). V and J are trimmed by 2 bases and 6 bases, and the gene matches miss 3 bases of the junction. The CDR3 holds 15 amino acids from the cysteine to the phenylalanine. Just the 45-base CDR3 DNA is kept, in frame starting at base 1. Library generation was performed with the immunoSEQ multiplex PCR assay. The multiplex PCR relied on a mix of 60 forward primers for TCR Vbeta segments and 13 reverse primers for TCR Jbeta segments. The CDR3 region of rearranged TCR beta genes was amplified from genomic DNA by a multiplex PCR assay. The amplified TCR beta libraries were sequenced on the Illumina HiSeq System as 87-base-pair reads. In the original analysis: In a later analysis, some 80 million unique TCR beta chains were counted across the approximately 670 repertoires, and approximately 11 million of these chains were shared by at least two donors. A nearest-neighbor algorithm error-corrected the raw reads and collapsed the reads into unique sequences, merging closely related sequences to remove PCR and sequencing errors. Alignment of CDR3 sequences to IMGT reference sequences was used to assign V, D and J gene segments. For a sequence to be retained, a match of at least six nucleotides was required to both a V gene segment and a J gene segment. A rearrangement was called productive if the CDR3 had no stop codons and remained in frame with V and J, and every other rearrangement was called non-productive. CDR3 was defined by IMGT convention, running from the second conserved V-encoded cysteine to the conserved J-encoded phenylalanine. In an earlier analysis of more than 550 of the donors, sequences lacking an unambiguous match to a single V gene segment were excluded. In an earlier analysis of approximately 550 of the donors, V segments were called functional above 56.7% productive rearrangements and were called segregating when the between-donor standard deviation exceeded 5%. To diagnose cytomegalovirus status from the catalog of TCR beta chain sequences, a statistical classification framework was built. In a later analysis, V and J genes were assigned by comparing TCR nucleotide sequences against IMGT/GENE-DB human TR gene sequences. A later analysis assigned CDR3 sequences and most-parsimonious VDJ recombination scenarios with the TCRdist pipeline. In a later analysis, every TCR beta chain was defined by the combination of its CDR3 amino acid sequence and its V-gene family, and reads without a unique V-gene family were dropped. In a later analysis, fewer than 600 highly shared, low-generation-probability nucleotide sequences were removed to address suspected cross-contamination and a sequencing artifact. A later analysis calculated a clonal expansion index for each public chain from normalized within-repertoire ranks of inferred template counts. In a later analysis, generation probabilities were computed with a VDJ recombination model fitted to out-of-frame rearrangements, and the resulting probabilities were checked against IGoR. In a later analysis, hypergeometric tests were used to score TCR-TCR, TCR-HLA and TCR-CMV co-occurrence, with a repertoire-size bias correction applied to TCR pairs. To estimate false discovery rates, a later analysis permuted the HLA or CMV assignments 20 times. In a later analysis, co-occurring TCRs were grouped with DBSCAN, and TCRdist sequence similarity was added when clustering was performed within HLA-allele-positive subsets. Co-occurrence clustering excluded repertoires with fewer than 30,000 or more than 120,000 public chains, plus five with anomalous nucleotide sharing. This is the immuneACCESS table as TCRdb keeps it, with only in-frame sequences that have V and J called. A part of the clones is gone; compared with another copy, unresolved V genes explain less than half, and the rest is unexplained. V and J calls and clone size are copied from that table; D and trimming were computed from the DNA. For this sample there are roughly 170,000 clones; around three quarters appear just once. The leading ten clones occupy 1.5% to 2% of the sample.

This TCR was recovered from a woman in her 30s in good health and CMV-seronegative. The chain uses TRBV5-4 and TRBJ2-2, with 11 bases in between that match TRBD2. The sequencing sample was made of PBMCs. The DNA reads TGTGCCAGCAGCTTCACTAGCGGGAGCTCCGGGGAGCTGTTTTTT. Its protein product is CASSFTSGSSGELFF.